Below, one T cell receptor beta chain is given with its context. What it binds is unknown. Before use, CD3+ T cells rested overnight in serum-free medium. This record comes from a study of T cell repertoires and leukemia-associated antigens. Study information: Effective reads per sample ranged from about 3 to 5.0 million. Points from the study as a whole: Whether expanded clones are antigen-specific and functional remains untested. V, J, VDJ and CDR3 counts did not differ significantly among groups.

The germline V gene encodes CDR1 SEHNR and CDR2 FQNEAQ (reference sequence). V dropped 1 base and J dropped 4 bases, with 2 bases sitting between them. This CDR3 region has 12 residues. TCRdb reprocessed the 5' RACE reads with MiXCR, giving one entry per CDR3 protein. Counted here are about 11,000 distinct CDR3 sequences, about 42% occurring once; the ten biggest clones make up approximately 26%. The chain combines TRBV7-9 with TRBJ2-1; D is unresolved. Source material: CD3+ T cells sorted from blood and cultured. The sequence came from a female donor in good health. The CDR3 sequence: CASSLVYNEQFF. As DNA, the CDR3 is TGTGCCAGCAGCTTAGTTTACAATGAGCAGTTCTTC.